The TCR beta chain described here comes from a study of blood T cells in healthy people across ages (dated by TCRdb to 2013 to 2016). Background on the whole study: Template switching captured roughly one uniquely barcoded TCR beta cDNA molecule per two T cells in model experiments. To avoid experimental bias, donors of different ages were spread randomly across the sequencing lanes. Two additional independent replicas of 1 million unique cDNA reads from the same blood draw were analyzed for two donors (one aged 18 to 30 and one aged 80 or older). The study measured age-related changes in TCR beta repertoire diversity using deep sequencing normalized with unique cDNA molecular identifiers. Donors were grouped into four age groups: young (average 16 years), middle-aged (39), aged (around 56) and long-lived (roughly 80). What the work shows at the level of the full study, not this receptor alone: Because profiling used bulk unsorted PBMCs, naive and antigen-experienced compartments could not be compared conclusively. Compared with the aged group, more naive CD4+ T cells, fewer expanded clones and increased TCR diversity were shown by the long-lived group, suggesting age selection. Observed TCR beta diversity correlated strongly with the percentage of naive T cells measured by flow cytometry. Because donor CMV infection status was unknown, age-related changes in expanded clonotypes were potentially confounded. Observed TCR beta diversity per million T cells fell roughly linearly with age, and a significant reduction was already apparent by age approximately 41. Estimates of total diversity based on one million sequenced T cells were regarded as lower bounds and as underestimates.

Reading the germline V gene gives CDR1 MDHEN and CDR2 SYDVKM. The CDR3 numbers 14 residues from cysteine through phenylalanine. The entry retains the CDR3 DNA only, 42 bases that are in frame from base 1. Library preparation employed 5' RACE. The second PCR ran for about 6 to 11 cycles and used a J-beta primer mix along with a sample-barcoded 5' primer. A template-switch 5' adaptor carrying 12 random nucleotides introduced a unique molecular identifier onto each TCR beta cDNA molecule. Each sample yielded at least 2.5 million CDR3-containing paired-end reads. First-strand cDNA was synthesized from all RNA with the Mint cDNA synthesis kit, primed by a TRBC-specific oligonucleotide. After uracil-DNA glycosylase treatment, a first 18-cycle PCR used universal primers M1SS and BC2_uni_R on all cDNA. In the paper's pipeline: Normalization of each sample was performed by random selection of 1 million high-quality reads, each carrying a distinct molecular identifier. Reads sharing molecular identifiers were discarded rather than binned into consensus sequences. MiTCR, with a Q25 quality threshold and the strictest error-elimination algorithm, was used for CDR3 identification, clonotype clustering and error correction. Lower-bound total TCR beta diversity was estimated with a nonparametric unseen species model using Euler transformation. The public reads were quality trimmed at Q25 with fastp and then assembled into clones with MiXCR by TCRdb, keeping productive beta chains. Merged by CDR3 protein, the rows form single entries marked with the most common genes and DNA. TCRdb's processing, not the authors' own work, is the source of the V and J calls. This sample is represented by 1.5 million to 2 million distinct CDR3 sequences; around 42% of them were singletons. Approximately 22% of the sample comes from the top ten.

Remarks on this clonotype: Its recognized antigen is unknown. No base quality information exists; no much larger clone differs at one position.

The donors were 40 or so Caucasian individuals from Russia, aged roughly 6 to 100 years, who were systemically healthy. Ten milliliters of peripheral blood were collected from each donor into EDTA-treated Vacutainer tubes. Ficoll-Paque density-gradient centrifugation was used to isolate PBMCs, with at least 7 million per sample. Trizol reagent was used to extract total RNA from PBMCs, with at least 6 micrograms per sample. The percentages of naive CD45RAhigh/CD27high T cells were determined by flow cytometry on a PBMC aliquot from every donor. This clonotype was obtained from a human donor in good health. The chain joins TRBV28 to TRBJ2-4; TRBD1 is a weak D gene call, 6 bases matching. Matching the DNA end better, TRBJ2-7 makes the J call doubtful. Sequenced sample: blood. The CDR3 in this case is CASSFLLQGYEQYF. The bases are TGTGCCAGCAGTTTCTTACTACAGGGCTACGAGCAGTACTTC.